This T cell receptor beta chain originates from a study of blood T cell repertoires in COVID-19. Measured with immunoSEQ multiplex PCR; TCRdb has only the in-frame clones, and not every one. The sample consists of about 180,000 clones, about 81% of them appearing once. Trimming shortened V by 3 bases and J by 13 bases, and 12 bases separated the two germline ends. This CDR3 is 11 amino acids long. The chain has TRBV12-3 or TRBV12-4 and TRBJ1-1; D remains unclear. This receptor was taken from a woman older than 75 with COVID-19, enrolled during active disease. Sequencing used peripheral blood. Here the CDR3 DNA reads TGTGCCAGCAGTTTCGGGCCGGGAGGTTTCTTT. Protein product: CASSFGPGGFF.